The rows below give T cell receptor beta chains drawn from one sample of a study of CD8+ T cells in alopecia areata. Sequencing used immunoSEQ multiplex PCR; TCRdb keeps in-frame clones, though not all of them. The sample lists 110,000 to 150,000 clones, 45% to 60% occurring once. Material: CD8+ T cells sorted from blood, obtained at week 4, from a patient treated with tofacitinib. The receptors here all came from a human donor with alopecia areata. The CDR3 runs from the conserved cysteine through the conserved F or W. D genes are given only for firm matches. Size values are once, few and many counts, or a class for expanded clones, and some rows have none.

J gene	D gene	V gene	clone size	CDR3 protein	CDR3 DNA
TRBJ2-7	NA	TRBV6-1	few	CASSEAGVHPYEQYF	TGTGCCAGCAGTGAGGCAGGGGTACACCCCTACGAGCAGTACTTC
TRBJ2-5	NA	TRBV7-9	few	CASSPGTDETQYF	TGTGCCAGCAGCCCCGGGACCGACGAGACCCAGTACTTC
TRBJ2-1	TRBD1	TRBV7-9	NA	CASSLWGDRRLDEQFF	TGTGCCAGCAGCTTATGGGGGGACAGGAGACTGGATGAGCAGTTCTTC
TRBJ1-2	TRBD1	TRBV7-8	NA	CASSPGQGAHYGYTF	TGTGCCAGCAGCCCCGGACAGGGGGCACACTATGGCTACACCTTC
TRBJ2-7	NA	TRBV12-5	NA	CASGSTFDNQLLYEQYF	TGTGCTAGTGGTTCCACCTTCGACAACCAGCTCCTCTACGAGCAGTACTTC
TRBJ2-6	NA	TRBV2	NA	CASSRRFGISGANVLTF	TGTGCCAGCAGTCGCAGGTTTGGGATCTCTGGGGCCAACGTCCTGACTTTC
TRBJ2-7	TRBD1	TRBV13	once	CASSSTGTGNEQYF	TGTGCCAGCAGCTCTACCGGGACAGGGAACGAGCAGTACTTC
TRBJ1-2	NA	TRBV19	NA	CASSSRQRYYGYTF	TGTGCCAGTAGCTCCAGACAGCGCTACTATGGCTACACCTTC
TRBJ2-2	TRBD1	TRBV10-1	few	CASSEGGSGELFF	TGCGCCAGCAGTGAAGGGGGCTCCGGGGAGCTGTTTTTT
TRBJ2-7	NA	TRBV4-1	NA	CASSQERYYEQYF	TGCGCCAGCAGCCAAGAGAGGTACTACGAGCAGTACTTC
TRBJ2-1	NA	TRBV7-9	NA	CASTLDGEQFF	TGTGCCAGCACCCTGGACGGGGAACAGTTCTTC
TRBJ2-1	NA	TRBV2	few	CASSQPPGLSPNNEQFF	TGTGCCAGCAGCCAACCCCCGGGACTCAGCCCCAACAATGAGCAGTTCTTC
TRBJ1-4	TRBD1	TRBV10-3	few	CASAGTAGNEKLFF	TGTGCCTCCGCCGGGACAGCTGGTAATGAAAAACTGTTTTTT
TRBJ1-5	NA	TRBV30	NA	CAWSAGKPYSNQPQHF	TGTGCCTGGAGTGCAGGGAAACCCTATAGCAATCAGCCCCAGCATTTT
TRBJ2-7	NA	TRBV4-1	NA	CASSQEEGSSYEQYF	TGCGCCAGCAGCCAAGAGGAGGGCTCCTCCTACGAGCAGTACTTC
TRBJ1-2	NA	TRBV30	NA	CAWSGGAIGYTF	TGTGCCTGGAGTGGAGGGGCGATCGGCTACACCTTC
TRBJ1-2	TRBD1	TRBV4-2	NA	CASSQDRDRGFTF	TGTGCCAGCAGCCAAGATCGGGACAGGGGCTTCACCTTC
TRBJ2-3	NA	TRBV25-1	few	CASSELRQAPDTQYF	TGTGCCAGCAGTGAATTACGTCAGGCCCCCGATACGCAGTATTTT
TRBJ2-1	NA	TRBV6-5	NA	CASSYGQGYNEQFF	TGTGCCAGCAGTTATGGCCAGGGGTACAATGAGCAGTTCTTC
TRBJ2-7	TRBD1	TRBV14	NA	CASRDRANYEQYF	TGTGCCAGCAGGGACAGGGCTAACTACGAGCAGTACTTC
TRBJ2-1	TRBD1	TRBV23-1	NA	CASTTGTDTNEQFF	TGCGCCAGCACCACCGGGACAGACACCAATGAGCAGTTCTTC
TRBJ1-2	NA	TRBV25-1	NA	CASSDFLGHHYGYTF	TGTGCCAGCAGTGATTTTTTGGGACACCACTATGGCTACACCTTC
TRBJ1-1	NA	TRBV30	NA	CAWSVGGNTEAFF	TGTGCCTGGAGTGTGGGGGGGAACACTGAAGCTTTCTTT
TRBJ2-3	TRBD2	TRBV7-9	once	CASSPLSGGADTQYF	TGTGCCAGCAGCCCCCTTAGCGGGGGGGCAGATACGCAGTATTTT
TRBJ2-7	NA	TRBV29-1	few	CSVLPRAAYEQYF	TGCAGCGTCCTACCCAGAGCCGCCTACGAGCAGTACTTC
TRBJ2-7	NA	TRBV4-3	NA	CASSQYPTGAYEQYF	TGCGCCAGCAGCCAATACCCGACAGGAGCCTACGAGCAGTACTTC
TRBJ2-7	NA	TRBV9	NA	CASSADSELGEQYF	TGTGCCAGCAGCGCGGACAGTGAGCTAGGAGAGCAGTACTTC
TRBJ1-1	NA	TRBV6-6	NA	CASTRSFEEEAFF	TGTGCCAGCACCCGATCCTTTGAGGAGGAAGCTTTCTTT